This TCR beta chain was recorded in a study of T cell repertoires in cytomegalovirus infection. On the study more broadly: It was the public TCR beta signatures that indicated both CMV infection and matching HLA type. Findings and limits, study-wide: Frequencies of public TCR beta families were cumulated, and this identified carriers of CMV plus the relevant HLA. The study found HLA-C-restricted CMV-specific TCR beta clonotypes dominating the ex vivo response.

TCRdb reprocessed the reads via MiXCR and lists one record per CDR3 protein. Here the sample spans some 100,000 distinct CDR3 sequences, about a quarter being singletons. The CDR3 is 13 amino acids. V was clipped by 4 bases and J by 5 bases; unmatched bases: 4. Germline CDR1 is SEHNR and CDR2 is FQNEAQ (reference sequence). This clonotype was recorded a few times. The antigen remains unidentified. This TCR was sampled from a human donor in good health (CMV status not recorded). Some clones in this sample may be carry-over from other donors' samples. The sample was CD8+ T cells from PBMCs. The rearrangement uses TRBV7-9 and TRBJ1-1; 7 nucleotides align to TRBD1. The CDR3 nucleotides read TGTGCCAGCAGCTCACCGACAGGGACTGAAGCTTTCTTT. Its translation: CASSSPTGTEAFF.